This T cell receptor (beta chain) was retrieved from a study of vaccination and CD4 T cells after COVID-19. Findings and caveats of the study: This study had few convalescent patients and no early post-infection samples.

Treatment of the sample: 10-day PBMC culture with coronavirus spike peptide pools or control peptides (ViraFEST assay). The Oncomine TCR Beta short-read assay was applied to DNA of cultured CD4+ T cells. Someone extracted genomic DNA from cultured CD4+ T cells. From the PCR reads, TCRdb called clonotypes with MiXCR, one entry per CDR3 protein. The repertoire consists of 20,000 to 25,000 distinct CDR3 sequences, with roughly 44% occurring once and the leading ten covering about a fifth. Details on this clonotype: The antigen is undetermined.

CDR3 length: 12 amino acids. The germline V gene has CDR1 DFQATT and CDR2 SNEGSKA (reference sequence). Trimming took 6 bases from V and 3 from J, leaving 12 bases between them. The V call is TRBV20-1, the J call TRBJ2-7; the D gene is possibly TRBD1 (5 bases). This TCR was sampled from a human donor who received a COVID-19 vaccine. Material: CD4+ T cells from blood, cultured in vitro, obtained before SARS-CoV-2 vaccination. Here the CDR3 reads CSADKTDYEQYF. CDR3 sequence (DNA): TGCAGTGCGGATAAGACAGACTACGAGCAGTACTTC.